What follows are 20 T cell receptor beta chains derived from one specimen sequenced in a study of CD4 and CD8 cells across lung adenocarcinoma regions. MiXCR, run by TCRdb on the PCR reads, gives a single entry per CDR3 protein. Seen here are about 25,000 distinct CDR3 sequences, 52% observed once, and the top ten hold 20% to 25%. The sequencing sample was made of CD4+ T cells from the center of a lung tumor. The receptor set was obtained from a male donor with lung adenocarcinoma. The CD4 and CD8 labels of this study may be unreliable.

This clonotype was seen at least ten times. The CDR3 DNA sequence: TGTGCCAGCAGAGACGACCCGTTCTCCTACAATGAGCAGTTCTTC. Protein sequence: CASRDDPFSYNEQFF. J is TRBJ2-1 and V is TRBV6-4, with D unresolved. V was trimmed by 6 bases and J by 0 bases, leaving 12 bases between them. This CDR3 is built from 15 residues. Per the germline V gene, CDR1 is MRHNA and CDR2 is SNTAGT.

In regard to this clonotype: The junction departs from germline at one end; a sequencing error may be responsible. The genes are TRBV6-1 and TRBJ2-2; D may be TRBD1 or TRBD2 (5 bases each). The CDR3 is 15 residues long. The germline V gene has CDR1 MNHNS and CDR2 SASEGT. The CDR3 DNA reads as TGTGCCCGCAGACTCCAGGCCGGAATTCCCGGGGCGCTGTTTTTT. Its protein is CARRLQAGIPGALFF.

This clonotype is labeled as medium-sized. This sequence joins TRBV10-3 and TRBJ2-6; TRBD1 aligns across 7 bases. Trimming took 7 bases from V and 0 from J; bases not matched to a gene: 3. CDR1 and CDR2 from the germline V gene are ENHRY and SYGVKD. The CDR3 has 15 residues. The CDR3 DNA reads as TGTGCCATCACCCCAGGGGGCTCTGGGGCCAACGTCCTGACTTTC. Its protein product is CAITPGGSGANVLTF.

The CDR3 spells CGRLGVTTGKQYF. In DNA, the CDR3 is TGTGGCCGCCTGGGTGTGACCACAGGTAAGCAGTATTTT. V and J are TRBV10-3 and TRBJ2-3; weak D call: TRBD1 (5 bases). Per the germline V gene, CDR1 is ENHRY and CDR2 is SYGVKD. The CDR3 is made up of 13 amino acids.

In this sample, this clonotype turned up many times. CDR3 sequence (DNA): TGTGCCAGCAGTAGAGGACAATATAGCAATCAGCCCCAGCATTTT. Residues: CASSRGQYSNQPQHF. This rearrangement joins TRBV27 to TRBJ1-5, with a possible D match to TRBD1 (5 bases). The CDR3 has 15 amino acids. Trimming left V 5 bases short and J 0 bases short, with 11 bases between. The germline V gene encodes CDR1 MNHEY and CDR2 SMNVEV (reference sequence).

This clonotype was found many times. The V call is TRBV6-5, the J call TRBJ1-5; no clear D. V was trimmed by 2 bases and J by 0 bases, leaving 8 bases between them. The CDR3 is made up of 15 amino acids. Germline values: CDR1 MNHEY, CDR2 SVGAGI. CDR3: CASSYKAYSNQPQHF. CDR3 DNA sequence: TGTGCCAGCAGTTACAAAGCCTATAGCAATCAGCCCCAGCATTTT.

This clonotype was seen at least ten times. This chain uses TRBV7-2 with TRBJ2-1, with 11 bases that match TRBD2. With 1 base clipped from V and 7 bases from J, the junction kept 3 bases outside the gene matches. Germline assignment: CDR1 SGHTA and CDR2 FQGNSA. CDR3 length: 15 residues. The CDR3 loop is CASSLVLAGVNEQFF. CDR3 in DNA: TGTGCCAGCAGCTTAGTACTAGCGGGAGTTAATGAGCAGTTCTTC.

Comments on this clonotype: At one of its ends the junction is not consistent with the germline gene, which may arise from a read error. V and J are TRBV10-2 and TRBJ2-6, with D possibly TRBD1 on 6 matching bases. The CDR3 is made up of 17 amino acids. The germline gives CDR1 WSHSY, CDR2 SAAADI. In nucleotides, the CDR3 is TGCGCCAGCAGTGAAGGCAGGGGTGGCTCTGGGGCCAACGTCCTGTCCTTC. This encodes CASSEGRGGSGANVLSF.

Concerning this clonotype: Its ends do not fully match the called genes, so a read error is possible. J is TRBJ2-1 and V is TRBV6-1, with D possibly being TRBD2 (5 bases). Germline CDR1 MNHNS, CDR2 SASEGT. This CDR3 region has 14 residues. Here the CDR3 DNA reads TGTGCCAGCAGTCTCTTTTCGAGCGCCGGGGAGCAGTTTTTT. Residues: CASSLFSSAGEQFF.

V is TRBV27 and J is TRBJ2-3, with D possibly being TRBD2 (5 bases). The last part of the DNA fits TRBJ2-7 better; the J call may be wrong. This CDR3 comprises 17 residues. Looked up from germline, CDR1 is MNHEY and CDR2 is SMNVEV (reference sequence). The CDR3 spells CASSAGRVASDQDTQYF. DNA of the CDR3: TGTGCCAGCAGTGCGGGCCGCGTGGCTTCTGACCAAGATACGCAGTACTTC.

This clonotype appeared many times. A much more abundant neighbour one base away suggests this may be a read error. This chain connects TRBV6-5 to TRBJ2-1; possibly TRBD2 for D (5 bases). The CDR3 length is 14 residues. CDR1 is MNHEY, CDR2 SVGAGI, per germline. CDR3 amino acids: CASSLDSRWDEQLF. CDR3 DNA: TGTGCCAGCAGTTTGGACTCCCGGTGGGATGAGCAGCTCTTC.

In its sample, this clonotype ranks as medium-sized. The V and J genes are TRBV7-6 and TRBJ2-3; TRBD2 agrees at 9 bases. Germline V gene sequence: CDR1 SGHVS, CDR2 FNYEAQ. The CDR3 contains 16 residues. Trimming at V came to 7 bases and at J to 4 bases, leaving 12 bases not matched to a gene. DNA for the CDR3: TGTGCCAGCACCTCCGCGGGGCGGGAGGGCCCAGATACGCAGTATTTT. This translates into CASTSAGREGPDTQYF.

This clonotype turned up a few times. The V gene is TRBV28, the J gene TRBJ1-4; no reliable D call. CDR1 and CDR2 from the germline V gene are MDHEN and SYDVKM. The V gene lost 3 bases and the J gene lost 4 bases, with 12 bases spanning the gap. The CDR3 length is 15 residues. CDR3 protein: CASSFGQTYNEKLFF. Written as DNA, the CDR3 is TGTGCCAGCAGTTTTGGGCAGACTTATAATGAAAAACTGTTTTTT.

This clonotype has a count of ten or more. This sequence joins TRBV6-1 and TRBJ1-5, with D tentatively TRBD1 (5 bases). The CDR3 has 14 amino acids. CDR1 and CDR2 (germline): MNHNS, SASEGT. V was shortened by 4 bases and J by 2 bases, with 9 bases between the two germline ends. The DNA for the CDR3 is TGTGCCAGCAGTGGATCGGGGGGCAATCAGCCCCAGCATTTT. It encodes CASSGSGGNQPQHF.

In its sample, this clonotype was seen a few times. CDR3 residues: CASSLPAGDSYEQYF. As DNA, the CDR3 is TGTGCCAGCAGTTTGCCCGCAGGGGACTCTTACGAGCAGTACTTC. The chain couples TRBV28 to TRBJ2-7, with D tentatively TRBD1 or TRBD2 (6 bases each). The V and J ends lost 3 bases and 4 bases respectively, with 16 bases between them. CDR1 and CDR2 (germline): MDHEN, SYDVKM. The CDR3 has 15 residues.

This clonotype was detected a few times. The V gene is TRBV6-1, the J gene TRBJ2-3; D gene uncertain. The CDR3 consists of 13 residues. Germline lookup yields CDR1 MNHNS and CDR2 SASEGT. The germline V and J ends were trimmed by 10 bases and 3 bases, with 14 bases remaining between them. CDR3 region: CATERDPTDTQYF. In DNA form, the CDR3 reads TGTGCCACCGAGCGTGACCCGACAGATACGCAGTATTTT.

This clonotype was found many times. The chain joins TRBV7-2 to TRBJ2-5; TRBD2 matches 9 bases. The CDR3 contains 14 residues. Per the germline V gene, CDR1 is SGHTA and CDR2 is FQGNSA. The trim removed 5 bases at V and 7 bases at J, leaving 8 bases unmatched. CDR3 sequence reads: CASSVTSGGGTQYF. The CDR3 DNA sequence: TGTGCCAGCAGCGTGACTAGCGGAGGCGGGACCCAGTACTTC.

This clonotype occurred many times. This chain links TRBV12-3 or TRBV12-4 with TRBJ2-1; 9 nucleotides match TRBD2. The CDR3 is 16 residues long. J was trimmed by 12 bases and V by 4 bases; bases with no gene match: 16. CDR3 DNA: TGTGCCAGCAGTTGGCCTAGCGGGATGGCTTTCGGTAGGCAGTTCTTC. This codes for CASSWPSGMAFGRQFF.

The CDR3 DNA sequence: TGCGCCAGCAGCCCATATGCGGGAGGGCTTCGGGAGCAGTACTTC. Its translation: CASSPYAGGLREQYF. V and J are TRBV5-1 and TRBJ2-7; TRBD2 matches at 9 bases. The V gene end was trimmed by 4 bases and the J gene end by 7 bases; junction bases not matched to a gene: 12. The CDR3 length is 15 residues. Per the germline V gene, CDR1 is SGHRS and CDR2 is YFSETQ.

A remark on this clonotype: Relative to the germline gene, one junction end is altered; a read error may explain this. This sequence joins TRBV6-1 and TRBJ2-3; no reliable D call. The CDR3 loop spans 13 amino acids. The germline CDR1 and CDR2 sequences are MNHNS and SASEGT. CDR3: CARQAASTDAQFF. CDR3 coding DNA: TGTGCCCGCCAGGCTGCGAGCACAGATGCGCAGTTTTTT.